This TCR beta chain derives from a study of blood T cell repertoires in COVID-19. Enrollees, about 18 to 95 years old, lived in approximately 25 US areas. Produced via immunoSEQ multiplex PCR; TCRdb's table is partial and in-frame only. Found here are about 400,000 clones, 87% of them singletons; the top ten hold approximately 10%. V was shortened by 4 bases and J by 4 bases, with 10 bases between the two germline ends. CDR1 and CDR2 from the germline V gene are LNHDA and SQIVND (reference sequence). The CDR3 runs to 14 residues. This sequence was found in a woman aged 45-60 years who had recovered from COVID-19. The sequenced sample consisted of PBMCs or T cells enriched from blood (not recorded which). The chain uses TRBV19 and TRBJ1-4; weak D call: TRBD1 (6 bases). CDR3 in amino acids: CASSTGTFNEKLFF. CDR3 nucleotides: TGTGCCAGTAGTACCGGGACATTTAATGAAAAACTGTTTTTT.